This T cell receptor (beta chain) was retrieved from a study of blood T cell repertoires in COVID-19. The count of this clone is one. Libraries were prepared by immunoSEQ multiplex PCR; TCRdb keeps only in-frame clonotypes and omits some of them. Of just under 150,000 clones in the sample, around 87% were seen once. The specimen was peripheral blood. The TCR comes from a man aged 45 to 65 who had recovered from COVID-19.

The CDR3 region is CASSLGQGSNQPQHF. DNA for the CDR3: TGTGCCAGCAGCTTAGGACAGGGATCCAATCAGCCCCAGCATTTT. The chain has TRBV7-2 and TRBJ1-5, with 7 bases lining up with TRBD1. There are 15 residues in the CDR3. The J segment lost 3 bases and the V segment lost 1 base, leaving 3 bases of the junction unmatched. In germline, CDR1 is SGHTA, CDR2 FQGNSA.